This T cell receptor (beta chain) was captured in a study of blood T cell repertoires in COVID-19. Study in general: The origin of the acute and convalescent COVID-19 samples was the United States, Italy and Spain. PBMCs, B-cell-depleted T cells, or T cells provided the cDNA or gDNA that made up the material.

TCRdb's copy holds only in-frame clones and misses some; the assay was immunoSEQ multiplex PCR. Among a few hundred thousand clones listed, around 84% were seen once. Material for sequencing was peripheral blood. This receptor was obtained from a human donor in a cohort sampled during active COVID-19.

CDR3 coding DNA: TGTGCCAGCAGTCCCATACAGGGCTTGGGGGAGACCCAGTACTTC. Translating gives CASSPIQGLGETQYF. This chain links TRBV6-2 or TRBV6-3 with TRBJ2-5, with D possibly being TRBD1 (6 bases). From germline, CDR1 is MNHEY and CDR2 SVGEGT. Between the trimmed V and J ends, which lost 5 bases and 5 bases, there was a span of 18 bases. This CDR3 contains 15 residues.